This T cell receptor beta chain was sequenced for a study of blood T cells in healthy people across ages. Whole-study context: Template switching picked up about one barcoded beta molecule for each two T cells. Study outcomes and limitations: Shifts in expanded clonotypes may have been confounded by donor CMV status, which was unknown. Calculation of diversity from one million T cells yielded estimates considered to be underestimates.

Alongside a J-beta primer mix, a sample-barcoded 5' primer served in a second PCR lasting about 6 to 12 cycles. The yield of each sample was at least 3 million CDR3-containing paired-end reads. TCRdb re-called the 5' RACE reads through MiXCR, storing one row per CDR3 protein. The sample gives over 1,300,000 distinct CDR3 sequences, around 59% of which show up once; 5% to 7% is in the top ten. With 2 bases clipped from V and 5 bases from J, the junction kept 8 bases outside the gene matches. Germline V gene sequence: CDR1 SQVTM, CDR2 ANQGSEA. The CDR3 consists of 15 residues. Comment on this clonotype: Its target is not known.

Sequencing used blood. The sequence was obtained from a man aged 18 to 29 in good health. The chain couples TRBV29-1 to TRBJ2-1; 8 bases are shared with TRBD1. The CDR3, as DNA: TGCAGCGTTGAATTTGGGGGACAGGAGGACAATGAGCAGTTCTTC. Translation gives CSVEFGGQEDNEQFF.